Presented here are 25 T cell receptor beta chains from one specimen sequenced in a study of OX40 agonist ivuxolimab in advanced cancers. Clones were sequenced by immunoSEQ multiplex PCR, and TCRdb holds only the in-frame ones, with some missing. The sample includes 100,000 to 130,000 clones, 85% to 95% of them seen just once. The sample here was CD4+ or CD8+ T cells sorted from blood, taken in a trial of the OX40 agonist ivuxolimab. These receptors originate from an adult with an advanced solid tumor such as melanoma, head and neck, liver or kidney cancer.

V and J are TRBV20-1 and TRBJ2-4; TRBD1 matches 10 bases. The trim removed 6 bases at V and 15 bases at J, leaving 8 bases unmatched. In germline, CDR1 is DFQATT, CDR2 SNEGSKA (reference sequence). The CDR3 is 11 residues long. CDR3 nucleotide sequence: TGCAGTGCCGTCGGACAGGGGGTACGGTACTTC. Translation: CSAVGQGVRYF.

The chain employs TRBV11-3 and TRBJ1-1; D uncertain. The CDR3 runs 12 residues. Germline loops: CDR1 SGHNT, CDR2 YENEEA. The ends were cut back, 6 bases at V and 11 bases at J, with 16 bases in the middle. This CDR3 reads CASRLRQFEAFF. The CDR3 nucleotides read TGTGCCAGCAGATTGAGGCAGTTCGAGGCTTTCTTT.

This chain uses TRBV2 with TRBJ1-2; 7 bases match TRBD1. CDR3 length: 16 amino acids. V lost 7 bases, J lost 5 bases, and 16 bases stayed unmatched. CDR1 is SNHLY and CDR2 is FYNNEI in the germline V gene. Here the CDR3 DNA reads TGTGCCAGCATGTCGGGCGACAGGGCTTTGTATTATGGCTACACCTTC. This codes for CASMSGDRALYYGYTF.

This chain links TRBV5-6 with TRBJ1-5; no clear D gene. Trimming stripped 6 bases from V and 0 bases from J, with 10 bases between. The CDR3 consists of 14 residues. The germline gives CDR1 SGHDT, CDR2 YYEEEE. CDR3 bases: TGTGCCAGCACCGTCGGGATTAGCAATCAGCCCCAGCATTTT. Encoded protein: CASTVGISNQPQHF.

The genes are TRBV2 and TRBJ1-2; D is possibly TRBD1 (5 bases). Germline loops: CDR1 SNHLY, CDR2 FYNNEI. V gave up 4 bases and J gave up 4 bases, with 16 bases separating them. The CDR3 runs to 15 residues. This chain's CDR3 is CASSASLSGLYGYTF. The CDR3, as DNA: TGTGCCAGCAGTGCATCCTTGTCGGGGCTCTATGGCTACACCTTC.

The J gene is TRBJ2-5, the V gene TRBV7-6; a possible D gene is TRBD1 (6 bases). Germline V gene sequence: CDR1 SGHVS, CDR2 FNYEAQ. The length of the CDR3 is 15 residues. The V and J ends lost 4 bases and 1 base respectively, with 13 bases between them. CDR3 nucleotides: TGTGCCAGCAGCTCGGGACAACACTCCCAAGAGACCCAGTACTTC. It codes for CASSSGQHSQETQYF.

The chain is built from TRBV5-1 and TRBJ2-1, with a weak D call TRBD1 (5 bases). The CDR3 covers 14 residues. The germline CDR1 and CDR2 sequences are SGHRS and YFSETQ. V lost 0 bases and J 8 bases, leaving 12 bases between the germline ends. The CDR3 region is CASSLGGVVDEQFF. CDR3 coding DNA: TGCGCCAGCAGCTTGGGGGGCGTGGTCGATGAGCAGTTCTTC.

The chain joins TRBV5-1 to TRBJ1-6; TRBD1 is a possible D gene (5 bases). Germline assignment: CDR1 SGHRS and CDR2 YFSETQ. This CDR3 spans 14 amino acids. The V end lost 0 bases, the J end lost 9 bases, and 10 bases lay between the germline ends. The CDR3 loop is CASSLVQGGSPLHF. The DNA of the CDR3 is TGCGCCAGCAGCTTGGTGCAGGGTGGTTCACCCCTCCACTTT.

This chain joins TRBV29-1 and TRBJ1-1; 7 bases are shared with TRBD1. Germline V lookup: CDR1 SQVTM, CDR2 ANQGSEA. The V segment lost 7 bases and the J segment 4 bases; nucleotides outside the gene matches: 9. This CDR3 spans 13 amino acids. In DNA form, the CDR3 reads TGCAGCGCCTCCCGAGAGGGGGCCACTGAAGCTTTCTTT. It yields the protein CSASREGATEAFF.

J is TRBJ2-5 and V is TRBV30, with TRBD2 matching 8 bases. This CDR3 region has 15 residues. CDR1 and CDR2 (germline): GTSNPN, SVGIG (reference sequence). V lost 4 bases to trimming and J lost 5 bases; unmatched junction nucleotides: 12. The CDR3 nucleotides read TGTGCCTGGACCTTCCGACTAGCGCTGTGGGAGACCCAGTACTTC. Its translation is CAWTFRLALWETQYF.

V gene TRBV19 combines with J gene TRBJ2-7; maybe TRBD2 (5 bases). The germline CDR1 and CDR2 sequences are LNHDA and SQIVND (reference sequence). Trimming cost V 3 bases and J 3 bases, with 15 bases left between them. The CDR3 consists of 15 residues. CDR3 loop: CASSIRGGGHYEQYF. CDR3 DNA sequence: TGTGCCAGTAGTATTCGGGGTGGCGGCCACTACGAGCAGTACTTC. Combining the CDR3 with reference TRBV19 and TRBJ2-7 gives the whole variable domain DGGITQSPKYLFRKEGQNVTLSCEQNLNHDAMYWYRQDPGQGLRLIYYSQIVNDFQKGDIAEGYSVSREKKESFPLTVTSAQKNPTAFYLCASSIRGGGHYEQYFGPGTRLTVT.

The V call is TRBV9, the J call TRBJ2-5; TRBD1 matches at 8 bases. The ends lost 2 bases at V and 1 base at J; junction bases unmatched: 4. Germline V CDR1 and CDR2: SGDLS, YYNGEE. The CDR3 is 15 residues long. The DNA of the CDR3 is TGTGCCAGCAGCGTGAGGGGGACAGGCCAAGAGACCCAGTACTTC. It specifies CASSVRGTGQETQYF.

The rearrangement joins TRBV18 to TRBJ2-7; perhaps TRBD2 as D (6 bases). Trimming took 0 bases from V and 7 from J, leaving 10 bases between them. Germline lookup yields CDR1 KGHSH and CDR2 LQKENI. The CDR3 is 13 residues long. The CDR3 protein is CASSPPAGREQYF. CDR3 bases: TGTGCCAGCTCACCACCGGCGGGGCGTGAGCAGTACTTC.

The V gene is TRBV30, the J gene TRBJ1-1; 9 nucleotides agree with TRBD1. The CDR3 consists of 13 residues. The germline V gene encodes CDR1 GTSNPN and CDR2 SVGIG (reference sequence). J lost 4 bases, V lost 4 bases, and 4 bases had no gene match. The CDR3: CAWKGQGFTEAFF. In DNA form, the CDR3 reads TGTGCCTGGAAGGGACAGGGCTTCACTGAAGCTTTCTTT.

V gene TRBV11-3 combines with J gene TRBJ2-5, with TRBD2 matching over 7 bases. Germline-derived CDR1 and CDR2 are SGHNT and YENEEA. V was pared by 5 bases and J by 5 bases, with 8 bases of the junction left unmatched. CDR3 length: 14 residues. The CDR3 DNA sequence: TGTGCCAGCAGCCGCGGGGGAGGGCGGGAGACCCAGTACTTC. Translating it yields CASSRGGGRETQYF.

V and J are TRBV5-1 and TRBJ1-5; possible D gene TRBD1, 6 bases. The CDR3 sequence is 15 residues long. Per germline, CDR1 SGHRS and CDR2 YFSETQ. Between the trimmed V and J ends, which lost 4 bases and 4 bases, there was a span of 15 bases. CDR3 loop: CASSPDGTKNQPQHF. In nucleotides, the CDR3 is TGCGCCAGCAGCCCGGACGGGACAAAAAATCAGCCCCAGCATTTT. Filled out from reference TRBV5-1 and TRBJ1-5, the complete variable domain reads KAGVTQTPRYLIKTRGQQVTLSCSPISGHRSVSWYQQTPGQGLQFLFEYFSETQRNKGNFPGRFSGRQFSNSRSEMNVSTLELGDSALYLCASSPDGTKNQPQHFGDGTRLSIL.

The V call is TRBV5-8, the J call TRBJ2-7, with D perhaps TRBD1 or TRBD2 (5 bases each). Looked up from germline, CDR1 is SGHTS and CDR2 is YDEGEE. The V end lost 5 bases, the J end lost 2 bases, and 14 bases lay between the germline ends. The length of the CDR3 is 14 residues. The CDR3 coding sequence is TGTGCCAGCAGAGAAGACCCGGGACCCTACGAGCAGTACTTC. It is translated as CASREDPGPYEQYF.

The chain combines TRBV9 with TRBJ1-6, with TRBD1 as a possible D gene (6 bases). The length of the CDR3 is 14 residues. Trimming stripped 5 bases from V and 7 bases from J, with 13 bases between. Germline CDR1 reads SGDLS; CDR2 reads YYNGEE. This CDR3 reads CASRATGQNSPLHF. The CDR3 DNA reads as TGTGCCAGCAGGGCAACAGGGCAAAATTCACCCCTCCACTTT.

CDR3 loop: CASSLGQGDQPQHF. The CDR3, as DNA: TGCGCCAGCAGCTTAGGACAGGGTGATCAGCCCCAGCATTTT. This chain uses TRBV5-1 with TRBJ1-5, with 8 bases that match TRBD1. CDR3 length: 14 residues. V was clipped by 2 bases and J by 5 bases; unmatched bases: 3. Germline V lookup: CDR1 SGHRS, CDR2 YFSETQ.

A note on this clone: The junction and the germline gene differ at one end; a read error may be behind it. V gene TRBV5-1 combines with J gene TRBJ2-7, with D perhaps TRBD1 (5 bases). The CDR3 is made up of 12 amino acids. The germline CDR1 and CDR2 sequences are SGHRS and YFSETQ. CDR3 DNA sequence: TGTGCCAGCAGCTTTAGGGGTTACGAGCAGTACTTC. This codes for CASSFRGYEQYF.

The rearrangement joins TRBV18 to TRBJ2-1; 7 bases fit TRBD2. Germline V CDR1 and CDR2: KGHSH, LQKENI. The CDR3 is 15 residues long. The V gene end was trimmed by 6 bases and the J gene end by 7 bases; junction bases not matched to a gene: 12. The CDR3 region is CASSISGAPGNEQFF. The DNA for the CDR3 is TGTGCCAGCTCCATAAGCGGGGCCCCTGGGAATGAGCAGTTCTTC. Filled out from reference TRBV18 and TRBJ2-1, the complete variable domain reads NAGVMQNPRHLVRRRGQEARLRCSPMKGHSHVYWYRQLPEEGLKFMVYLQKENIIDESGMPKERFSAEFPKEGPSILRIQQVVRGDSAAYFCASSISGAPGNEQFFGPGTRLTVL.

On this clone itself: One end of the junction fails to match germline, which may point to a read error. The chain employs TRBV18 and TRBJ2-5, with D unresolved. The length of the CDR3 is 16 residues. Germline assignment: CDR1 KGHSH and CDR2 LQKENI. CDR3 coding DNA: TGTGTCAGCTCACCAATGAACGTGGCCCTCCAAGAGACCCAGTACTTC. Encoded protein: CVSSPMNVALQETQYF. Full variable domain (outside the CDR3, taken from reference TRBV18 and TRBJ2-5): NAGVMQNPRHLVRRRGQEARLRCSPMKGHSHVYWYRQLPEEGLKFMVYLQKENIIDESGMPKERFSAEFPKEGPSILRIQQVVRGDSAAYFCVSSPMNVALQETQYFGPGTRLLVL.

This chain connects TRBV10-3 to TRBJ1-1, with 10 bases fitting TRBD1. The CDR3 has 13 amino acids. V shed 10 bases and J 2 bases; nucleotides not matched to a gene: 4. Germline lookup yields CDR1 ENHRY and CDR2 SYGVKD. In DNA form, the CDR3 reads TGTGCCACCAGGGACAGGGGAAACACTGAAGCTTTCTTT. It yields the protein CATRDRGNTEAFF.

The chain couples TRBV19 to TRBJ1-2; 7 bases match TRBD1. CDR3 length: 14 residues. Germline V gene sequence: CDR1 LNHDA, CDR2 SQIVND (reference sequence). Trimming cost V 3 bases and J 7 bases; bases outside gene matches: 8. CDR3 residues: CASSILDRVAGYTF. The DNA of the CDR3 is TGTGCCAGTAGTATCCTAGACAGGGTAGCTGGCTACACCTTC.

The chain combines TRBV19 with TRBJ2-7; 7 bases agree with TRBD2. Germline V gene lookup returns CDR1 LNHDA and CDR2 SQIVND (reference sequence). This CDR3 has 15 amino acids. With V trimmed by 5 bases and J by 4 bases, 11 bases remained unmatched. The CDR3 DNA sequence: TGTGCCAGTAGTGGGGGGGTTTATAGGAGATACGAGCAGTACTTC. Amino acids: CASSGGVYRRYEQYF.